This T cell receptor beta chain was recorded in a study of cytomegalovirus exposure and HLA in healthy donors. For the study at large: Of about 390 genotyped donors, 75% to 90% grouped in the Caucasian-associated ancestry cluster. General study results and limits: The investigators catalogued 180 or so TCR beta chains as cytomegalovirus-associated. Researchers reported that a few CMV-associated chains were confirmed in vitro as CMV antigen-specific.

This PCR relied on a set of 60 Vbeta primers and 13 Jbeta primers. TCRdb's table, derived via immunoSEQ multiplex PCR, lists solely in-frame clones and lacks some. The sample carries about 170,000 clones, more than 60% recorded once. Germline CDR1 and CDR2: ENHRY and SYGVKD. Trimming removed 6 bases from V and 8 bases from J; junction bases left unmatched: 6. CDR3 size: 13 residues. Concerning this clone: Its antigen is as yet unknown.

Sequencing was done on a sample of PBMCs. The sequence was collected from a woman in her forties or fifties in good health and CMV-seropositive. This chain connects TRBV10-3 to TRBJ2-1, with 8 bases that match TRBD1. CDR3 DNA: TGTGCCATCAGCCCACAGGGGGAGGATGAGCAGTTCTTC. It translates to CAISPQGEDEQFF.